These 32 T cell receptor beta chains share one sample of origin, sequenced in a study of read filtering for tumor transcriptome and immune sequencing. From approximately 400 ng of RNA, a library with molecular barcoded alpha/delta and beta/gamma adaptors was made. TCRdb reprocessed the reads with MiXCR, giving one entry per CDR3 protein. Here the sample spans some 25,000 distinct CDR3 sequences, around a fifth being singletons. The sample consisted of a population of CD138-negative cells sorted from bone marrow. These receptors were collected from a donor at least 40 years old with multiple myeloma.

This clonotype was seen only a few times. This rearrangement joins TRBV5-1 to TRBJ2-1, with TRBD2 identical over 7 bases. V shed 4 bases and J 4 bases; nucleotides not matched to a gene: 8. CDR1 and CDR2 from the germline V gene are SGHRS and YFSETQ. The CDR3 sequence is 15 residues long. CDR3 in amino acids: CASSPLVGGYNEQFF. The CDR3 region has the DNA TGCGCCAGCAGCCCTCTAGTGGGAGGGTACAATGAGCAGTTCTTC.

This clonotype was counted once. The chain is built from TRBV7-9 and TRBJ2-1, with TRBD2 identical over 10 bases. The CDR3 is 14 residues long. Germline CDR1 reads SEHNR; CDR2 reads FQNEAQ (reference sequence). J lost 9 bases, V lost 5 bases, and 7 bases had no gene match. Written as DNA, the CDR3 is TGTGCCAGCAGCAAGGAGGCTAGCGGGGGTGAGCAGTTCTTC. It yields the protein CASSKEASGGEQFF.

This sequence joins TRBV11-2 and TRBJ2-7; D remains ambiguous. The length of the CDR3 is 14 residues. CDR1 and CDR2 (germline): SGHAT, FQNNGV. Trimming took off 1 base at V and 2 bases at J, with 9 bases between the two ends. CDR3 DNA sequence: TGTGCCAGCAGCTTAGCTCGTGGGCCCTACGAGCAGTACTTC. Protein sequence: CASSLARGPYEQYF. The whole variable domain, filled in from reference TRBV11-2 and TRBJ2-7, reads EAGVAQSPRYKIIEKRQSVAFWCNPISGHATLYWYQQILGQGPKLLIQFQNNGVVDDSQLPKDRFSAERLKGVDSTLKIQPAKLEDSAVYLCASSLARGPYEQYFGPGTRLTVT.

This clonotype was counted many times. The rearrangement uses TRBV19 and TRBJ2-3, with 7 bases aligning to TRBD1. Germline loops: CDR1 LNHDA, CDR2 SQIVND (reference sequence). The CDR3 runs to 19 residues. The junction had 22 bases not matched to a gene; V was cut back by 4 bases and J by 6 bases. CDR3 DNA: TGTGCCAGTAGTACCCCGCGAGAGGGGGACAGCCGATTGGGGGATACGCAGTATTTT. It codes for CASSTPREGDSRLGDTQYF.

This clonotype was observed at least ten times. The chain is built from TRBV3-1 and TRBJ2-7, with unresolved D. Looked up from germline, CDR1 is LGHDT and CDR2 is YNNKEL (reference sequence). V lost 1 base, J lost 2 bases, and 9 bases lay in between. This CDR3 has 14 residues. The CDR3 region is CASSQVSGTYEQYF. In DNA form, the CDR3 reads TGTGCCAGCAGCCAAGTGTCAGGCACCTACGAGCAGTACTTC.

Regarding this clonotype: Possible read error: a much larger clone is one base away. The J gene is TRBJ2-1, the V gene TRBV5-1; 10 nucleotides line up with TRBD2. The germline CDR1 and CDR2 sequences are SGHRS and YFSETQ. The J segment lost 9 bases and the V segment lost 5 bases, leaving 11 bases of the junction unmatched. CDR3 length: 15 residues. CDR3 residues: CASRRLAGGHSEQFF. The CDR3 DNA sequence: TGCGCCAGCAGAAGACTAGCGGGTGGCCACAGTGAGCAGTTCTTC.

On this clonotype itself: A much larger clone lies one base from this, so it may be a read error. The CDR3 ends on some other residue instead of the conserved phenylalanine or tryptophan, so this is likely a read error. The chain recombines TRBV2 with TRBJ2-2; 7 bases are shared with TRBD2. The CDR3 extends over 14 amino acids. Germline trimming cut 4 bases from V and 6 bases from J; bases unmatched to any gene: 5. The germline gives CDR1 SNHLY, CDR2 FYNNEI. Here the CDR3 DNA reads TGTGCCAGCAGTGCTAAGCGGGAAGCCGGGGAGCTGTTTGTT. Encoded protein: CASSAKREAGELFV.

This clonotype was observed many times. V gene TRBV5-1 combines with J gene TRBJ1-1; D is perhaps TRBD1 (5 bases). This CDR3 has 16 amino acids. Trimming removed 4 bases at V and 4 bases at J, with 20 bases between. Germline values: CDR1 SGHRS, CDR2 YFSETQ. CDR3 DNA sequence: TGCGCCAGCAGCCCGGGACGGGTCGGAACCAGCACTGAAGCTTTCTTT. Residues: CASSPGRVGTSTEAFF.

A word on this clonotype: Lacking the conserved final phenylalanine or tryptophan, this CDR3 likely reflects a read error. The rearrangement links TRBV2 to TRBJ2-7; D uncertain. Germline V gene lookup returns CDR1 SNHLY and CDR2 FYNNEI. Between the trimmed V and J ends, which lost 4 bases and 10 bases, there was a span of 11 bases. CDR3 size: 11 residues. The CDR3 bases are TGTGCCAGCAGTGTACTGATTTTTCAGTACCTC. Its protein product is CASSVLIFQYL.

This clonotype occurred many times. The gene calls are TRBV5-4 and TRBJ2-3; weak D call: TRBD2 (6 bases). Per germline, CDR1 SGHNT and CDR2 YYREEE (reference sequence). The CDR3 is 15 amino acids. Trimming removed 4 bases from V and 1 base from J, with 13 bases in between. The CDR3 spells CASSLRDSRTDTQYF. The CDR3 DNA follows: TGTGCCAGCAGCCTACGGGACTCCCGCACAGATACGCAGTATTTT.

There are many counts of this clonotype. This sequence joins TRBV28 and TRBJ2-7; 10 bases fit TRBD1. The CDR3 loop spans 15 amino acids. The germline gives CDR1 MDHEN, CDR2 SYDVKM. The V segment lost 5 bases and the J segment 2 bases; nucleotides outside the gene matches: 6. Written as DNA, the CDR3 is TGTGCCAGCAGTCTCGAGGGGACAGGGGCCTACGAGCAGTACTTC. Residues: CASSLEGTGAYEQYF.

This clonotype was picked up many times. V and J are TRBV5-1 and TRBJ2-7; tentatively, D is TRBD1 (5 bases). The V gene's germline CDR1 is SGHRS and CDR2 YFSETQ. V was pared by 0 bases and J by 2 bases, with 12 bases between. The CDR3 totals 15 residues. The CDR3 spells CASSLEAGNPYEQYF. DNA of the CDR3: TGCGCCAGCAGCTTGGAAGCAGGGAATCCCTACGAGCAGTACTTC.

CDR3 nucleotides: TGTGCCACTACGGGGCCAGCCAGCTACGAGCAGTACTTC. Protein: CATTGPASYEQYF. The chain has TRBV10-3 and TRBJ2-7; D may be TRBD1 or TRBD2 (5 bases each). Germline V gene sequence: CDR1 ENHRY, CDR2 SYGVKD. The length of the CDR3 is 13 residues. Trimming removed 10 bases at V and 3 bases at J, with 16 bases between.

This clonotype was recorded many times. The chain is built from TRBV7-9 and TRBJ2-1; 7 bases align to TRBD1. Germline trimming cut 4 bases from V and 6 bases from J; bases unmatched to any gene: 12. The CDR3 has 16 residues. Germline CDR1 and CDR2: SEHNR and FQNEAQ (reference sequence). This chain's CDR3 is CASSSPDRDSLNEQFF. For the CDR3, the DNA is TGTGCCAGCAGCTCCCCCGACAGGGACAGCCTCAATGAGCAGTTCTTC. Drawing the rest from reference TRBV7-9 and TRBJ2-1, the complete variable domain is DTGVSQNPRHKITKRGQNVTFRCDPISEHNRLYWYRQTLGQGPEFLTYFQNEAQLEKSRLLSDRFSAERPKGSFSTLEIQRTEQGDSAMYLCASSSPDRDSLNEQFFGPGTRLTVL.

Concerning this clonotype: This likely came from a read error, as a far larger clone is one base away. This CDR3 is CASSLEIREGFNERFF. In nucleotides, the CDR3 is TGTGCCAGCAGCTTAGAAATCCGGGAGGGGTTCAATGAGCGGTTCTTC. The chain has TRBV11-2 and TRBJ2-1, with TRBD2 identical over 8 bases. The germline V gene has CDR1 SGHAT and CDR2 FQNNGV. The CDR3 is 16 residues long.

CDR3 nucleotides: TGTGCCAGCAGTTTTGGGGGGACAGAGTACACCATATATTTT. It encodes CASSFGGTEYTIYF. The J gene is TRBJ1-3, the V gene TRBV28; the match to TRBD1 covers 7 bases. The CDR3 is 14 amino acids. V trimming: 3 bases; J trimming: 8 bases; junction bases outside the gene matches: 7. Germline assignment: CDR1 MDHEN and CDR2 SYDVKM.

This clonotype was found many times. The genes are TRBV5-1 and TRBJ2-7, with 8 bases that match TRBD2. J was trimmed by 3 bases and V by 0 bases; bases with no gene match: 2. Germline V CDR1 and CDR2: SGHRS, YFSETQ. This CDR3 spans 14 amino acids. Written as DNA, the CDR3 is TGCGCCAGCAGCTTGGCCGGGAGGGACTACGAGCAGTACTTC. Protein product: CASSLAGRDYEQYF.

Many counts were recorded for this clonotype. The CDR3, as DNA: TGCGCCAGCAGCTTGGCCCCCGACAGGGGCGCGGAGACCCAGTACTTC. Translated: CASSLAPDRGAETQYF. The V call is TRBV5-1, the J call TRBJ2-5, with 8 positions matching TRBD1. Germline CDR1 SGHRS, CDR2 YFSETQ. The V gene end was trimmed by 0 bases and the J gene end by 5 bases; junction bases not matched to a gene: 9. The CDR3 length is 16 residues.

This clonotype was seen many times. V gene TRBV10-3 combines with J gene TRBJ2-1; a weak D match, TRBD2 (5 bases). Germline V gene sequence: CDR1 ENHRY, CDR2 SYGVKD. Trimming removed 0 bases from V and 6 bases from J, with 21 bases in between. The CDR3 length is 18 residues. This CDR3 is CAISESPRGPRSLNEQFF. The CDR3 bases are TGTGCCATCAGTGAGTCGCCTCGGGGTCCTCGATCCCTCAATGAGCAGTTCTTC.

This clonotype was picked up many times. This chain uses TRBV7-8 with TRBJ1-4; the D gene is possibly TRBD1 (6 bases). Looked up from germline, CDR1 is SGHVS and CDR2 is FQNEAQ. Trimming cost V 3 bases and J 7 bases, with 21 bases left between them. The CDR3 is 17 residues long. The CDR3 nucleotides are TGTGCCAGCAGCTTTGGTACAGGGAGGGCCCAAAGTGAAAAACTGTTTTTT. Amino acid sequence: CASSFGTGRAQSEKLFF.

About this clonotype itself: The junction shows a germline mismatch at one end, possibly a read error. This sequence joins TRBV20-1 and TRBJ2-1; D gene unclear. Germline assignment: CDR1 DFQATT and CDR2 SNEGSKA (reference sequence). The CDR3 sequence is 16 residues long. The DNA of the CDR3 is TGCAGTGCTAGAGATCACGCGGTCACAACCTACAATGAGCAATCCTTC. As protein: CSARDHAVTTYNEQSF.

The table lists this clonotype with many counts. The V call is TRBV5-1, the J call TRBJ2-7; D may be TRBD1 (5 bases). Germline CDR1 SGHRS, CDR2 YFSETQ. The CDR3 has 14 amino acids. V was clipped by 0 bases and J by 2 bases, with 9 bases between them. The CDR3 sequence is CASSLVQEPYEQYF. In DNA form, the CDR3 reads TGCGCCAGCAGCTTGGTACAGGAACCCTACGAGCAGTACTTC. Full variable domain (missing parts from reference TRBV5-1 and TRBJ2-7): KAGVTQTPRYLIKTRGQQVTLSCSPISGHRSVSWYQQTPGQGLQFLFEYFSETQRNKGNFPGRFSGRQFSNSRSEMNVSTLELGDSALYLCASSLVQEPYEQYFGPGTRLTVT.

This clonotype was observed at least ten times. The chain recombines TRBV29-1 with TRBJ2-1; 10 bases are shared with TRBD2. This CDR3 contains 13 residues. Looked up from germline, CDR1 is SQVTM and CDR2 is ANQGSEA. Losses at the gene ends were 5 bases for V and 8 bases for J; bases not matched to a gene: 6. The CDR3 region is CSVSKREGDEQFF. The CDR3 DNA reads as TGCAGCGTTAGCAAGCGGGAGGGGGATGAGCAGTTCTTC.

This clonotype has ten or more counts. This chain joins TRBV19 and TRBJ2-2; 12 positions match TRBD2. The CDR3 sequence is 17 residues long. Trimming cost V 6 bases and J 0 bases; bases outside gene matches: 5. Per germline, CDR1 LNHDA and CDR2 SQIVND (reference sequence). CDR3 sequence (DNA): TGTGCCAGTAGAGGACTAGCGGGGCCCGCGAACACCGGGGAGCTGTTTTTT. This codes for CASRGLAGPANTGELFF.

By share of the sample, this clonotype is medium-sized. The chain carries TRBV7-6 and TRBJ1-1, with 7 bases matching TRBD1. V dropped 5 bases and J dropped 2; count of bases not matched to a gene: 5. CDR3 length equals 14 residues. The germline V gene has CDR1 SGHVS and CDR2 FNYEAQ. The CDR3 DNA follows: TGTGCCAGCAGCGCCTACAGGGGAAACACTGAAGCTTTCTTT. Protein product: CASSAYRGNTEAFF.

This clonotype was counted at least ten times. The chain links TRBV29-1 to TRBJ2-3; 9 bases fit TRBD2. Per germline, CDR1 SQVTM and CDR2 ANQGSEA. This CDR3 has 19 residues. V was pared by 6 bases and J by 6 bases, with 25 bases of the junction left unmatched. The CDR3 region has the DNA TGCAGCGTCTCAGGGTTCCGCGCACCCGTGCGGGAGGGCCGGGATACGCAGTATTTT. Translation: CSVSGFRAPVREGRDTQYF.

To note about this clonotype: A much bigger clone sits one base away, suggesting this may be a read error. Written as DNA, the CDR3 is TGTGCCAGCAGCGTATCATCCGGGACTAGCGGGGGGACCAATGAGCAGTTCTTC. Translation gives CASSVSSGTSGGTNEQFF. The V gene is TRBV11-3, the J gene TRBJ2-1; 15 nucleotides line up with TRBD2. The CDR3 is made up of 18 amino acids. In germline, CDR1 is SGHNT, CDR2 YENEEA. The junction had 11 bases not matched to a gene; V was cut back by 5 bases and J by 6 bases.

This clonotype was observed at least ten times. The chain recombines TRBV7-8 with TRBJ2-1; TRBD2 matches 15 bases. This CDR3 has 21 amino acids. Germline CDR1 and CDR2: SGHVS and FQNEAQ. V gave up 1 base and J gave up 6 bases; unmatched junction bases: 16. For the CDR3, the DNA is TGTGCCAGCAGCTTAGTATCCGGGACTAGCGGGAGGAATAGAGGGGTCAATGAGCAGTTCTTC. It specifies CASSLVSGTSGRNRGVNEQFF.

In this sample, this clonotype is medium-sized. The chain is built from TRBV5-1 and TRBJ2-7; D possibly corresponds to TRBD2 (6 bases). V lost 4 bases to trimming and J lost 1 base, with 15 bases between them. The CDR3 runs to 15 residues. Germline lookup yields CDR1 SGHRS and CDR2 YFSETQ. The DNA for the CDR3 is TGCGCCAGCAGCAGCCGGGGGACCGAGTCCTACGAGCAGTACTTC. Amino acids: CASSSRGTESYEQYF.

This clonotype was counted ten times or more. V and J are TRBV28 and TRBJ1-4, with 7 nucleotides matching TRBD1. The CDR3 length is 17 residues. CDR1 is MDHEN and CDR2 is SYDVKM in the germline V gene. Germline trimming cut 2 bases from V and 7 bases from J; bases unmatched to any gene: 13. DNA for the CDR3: TGTGCCAGCAGTTTAGGCACCCTACAGGGGCTTCGTGAAAAACTGTTTTTT. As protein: CASSLGTLQGLREKLFF.

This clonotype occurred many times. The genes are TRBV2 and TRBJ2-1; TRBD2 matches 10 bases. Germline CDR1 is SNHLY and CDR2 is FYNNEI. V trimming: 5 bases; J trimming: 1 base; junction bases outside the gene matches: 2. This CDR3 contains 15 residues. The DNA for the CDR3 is TGTGCCAGCAGTCAGACTAGCGGGTCCTACAATGAGCAGTTCTTC. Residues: CASSQTSGSYNEQFF.

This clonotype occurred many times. Here the CDR3 reads CASSSTGGPRETQYF. CDR3 nucleotides: TGTGCCAGCAGCAGTACGGGGGGCCCGAGGGAGACCCAGTACTTC. The chain recombines TRBV7-3 with TRBJ2-5, with D tentatively TRBD2 (7 bases). With 5 bases removed from V and 5 bases from J, the gap between germline ends came to 18 bases. Germline values: CDR1 SGHTA, CDR2 FQGTGA. CDR3 length: 15 amino acids.